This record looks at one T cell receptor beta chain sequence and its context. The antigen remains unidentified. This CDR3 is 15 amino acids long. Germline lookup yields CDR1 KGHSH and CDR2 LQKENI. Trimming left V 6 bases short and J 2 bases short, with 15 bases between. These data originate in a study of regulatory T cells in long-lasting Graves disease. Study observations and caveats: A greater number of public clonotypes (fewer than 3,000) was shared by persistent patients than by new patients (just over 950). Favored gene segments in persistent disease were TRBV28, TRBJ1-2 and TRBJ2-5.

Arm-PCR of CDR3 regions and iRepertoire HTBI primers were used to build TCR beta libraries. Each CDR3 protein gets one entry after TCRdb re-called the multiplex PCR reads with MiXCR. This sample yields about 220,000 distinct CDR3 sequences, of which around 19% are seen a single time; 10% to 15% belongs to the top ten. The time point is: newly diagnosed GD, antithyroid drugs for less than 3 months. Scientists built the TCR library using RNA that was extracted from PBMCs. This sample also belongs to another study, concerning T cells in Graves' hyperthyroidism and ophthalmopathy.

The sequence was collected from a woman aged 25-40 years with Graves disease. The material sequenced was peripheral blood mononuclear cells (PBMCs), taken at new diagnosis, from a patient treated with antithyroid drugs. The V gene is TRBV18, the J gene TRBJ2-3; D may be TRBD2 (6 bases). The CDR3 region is CASSPGAGNTDTQYF. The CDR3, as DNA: TGTGCCAGCTCGCCTGGGGCGGGGAACACAGATACGCAGTATTTT.